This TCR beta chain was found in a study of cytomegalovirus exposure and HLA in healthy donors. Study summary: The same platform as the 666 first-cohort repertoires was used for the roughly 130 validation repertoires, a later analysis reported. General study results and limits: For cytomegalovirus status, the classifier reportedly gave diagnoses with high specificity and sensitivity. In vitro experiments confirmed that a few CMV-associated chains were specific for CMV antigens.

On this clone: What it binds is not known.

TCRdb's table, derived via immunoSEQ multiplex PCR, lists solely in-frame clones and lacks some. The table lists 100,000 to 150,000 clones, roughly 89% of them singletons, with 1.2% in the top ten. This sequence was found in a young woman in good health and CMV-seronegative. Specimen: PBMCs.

The CDR3 sequence is CASRPSPQGHGEQFF. Here the CDR3 DNA reads TGTGCCAGCCGGCCAAGTCCCCAGGGGCACGGCGAGCAGTTCTTC. The V and J genes are TRBV2 and TRBJ2-1; a possible D gene is TRBD1 (6 bases). The ends were cut back, 8 bases at V and 10 bases at J, with 24 bases in the middle. The CDR3 totals 15 residues. Germline V lookup: CDR1 SNHLY, CDR2 FYNNEI.